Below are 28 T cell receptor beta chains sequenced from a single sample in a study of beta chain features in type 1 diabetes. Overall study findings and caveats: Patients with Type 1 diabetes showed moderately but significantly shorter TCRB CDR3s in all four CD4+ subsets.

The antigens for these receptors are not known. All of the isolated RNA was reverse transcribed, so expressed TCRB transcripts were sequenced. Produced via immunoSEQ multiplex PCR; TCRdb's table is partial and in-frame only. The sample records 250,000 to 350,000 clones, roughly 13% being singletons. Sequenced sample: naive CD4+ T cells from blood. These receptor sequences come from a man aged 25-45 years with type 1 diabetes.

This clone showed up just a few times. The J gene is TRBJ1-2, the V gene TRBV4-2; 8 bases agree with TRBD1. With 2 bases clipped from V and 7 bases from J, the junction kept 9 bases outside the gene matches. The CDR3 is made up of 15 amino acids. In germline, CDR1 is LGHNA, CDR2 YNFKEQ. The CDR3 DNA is TGTGCCAGCAGCCAATCCCTGGACAGGGAATTTGGCTACACCTTC. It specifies CASSQSLDREFGYTF.

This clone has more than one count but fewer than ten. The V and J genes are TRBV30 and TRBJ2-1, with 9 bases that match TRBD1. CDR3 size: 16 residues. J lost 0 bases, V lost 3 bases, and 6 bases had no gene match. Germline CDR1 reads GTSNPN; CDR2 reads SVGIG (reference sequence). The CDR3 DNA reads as TGTGCCTGGAGAGTAAAGACAGGGGGCTCCTACAATGAGCAGTTCTTC. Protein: CAWRVKTGGSYNEQFF.

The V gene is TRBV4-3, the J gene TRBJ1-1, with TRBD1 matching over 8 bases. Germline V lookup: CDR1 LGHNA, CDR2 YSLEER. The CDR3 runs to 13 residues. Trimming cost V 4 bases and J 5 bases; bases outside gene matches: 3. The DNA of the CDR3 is TGCGCCAGCAGCCCGGGACAGGCAACTGAAGCTTTCTTT. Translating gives CASSPGQATEAFF.

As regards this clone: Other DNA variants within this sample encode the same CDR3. The CDR3 region is CASSLGLAAYNEQFF. The CDR3 bases are TGTGCCAGCAGCTTGGGGCTAGCGGCCTACAATGAGCAGTTCTTC. The gene calls are TRBV5-4 and TRBJ2-1, with 7 bases matching TRBD2. This CDR3 contains 15 residues. CDR1 and CDR2 from the germline V gene are SGHNT and YYREEE (reference sequence). V lost 0 bases, J lost 2 bases, and 2 bases stayed unmatched.

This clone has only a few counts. The DNA for the CDR3 is TGCAGCGTTGTGGGACAGCCGAACACTGAAGCTTTCTTT. Its translation: CSVVGQPNTEAFF. The gene calls are TRBV29-1 and TRBJ1-1, with TRBD1 identical over 7 bases. CDR3 size: 13 residues. Germline values: CDR1 SQVTM, CDR2 ANQGSEA. V gave up 4 bases and J gave up 1 base; unmatched junction bases: 3.

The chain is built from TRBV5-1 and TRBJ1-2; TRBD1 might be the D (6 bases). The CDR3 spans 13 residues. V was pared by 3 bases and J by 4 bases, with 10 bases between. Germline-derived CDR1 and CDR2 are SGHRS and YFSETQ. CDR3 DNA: TGCGCCAGCAGCTCCCGGGACACCTATGGCTACACCTTC. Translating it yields CASSSRDTYGYTF.

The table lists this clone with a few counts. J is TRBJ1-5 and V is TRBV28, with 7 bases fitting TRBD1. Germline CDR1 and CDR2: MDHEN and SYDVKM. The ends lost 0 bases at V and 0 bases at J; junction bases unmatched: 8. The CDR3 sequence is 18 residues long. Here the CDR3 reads CASSLWGQSIYSNQPQHF. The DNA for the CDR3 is TGTGCCAGCAGTTTATGGGGACAGAGCATTTATAGCAATCAGCCCCAGCATTTT. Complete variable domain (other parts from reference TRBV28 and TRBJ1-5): DVKVTQSSRYLVKRTGEKVFLECVQDMDHENMFWYRQDPGLGLRLIYFSYDVKMKEKGDIPEGYSVSREKKERFSLILESASTNQTSMYLCASSLWGQSIYSNQPQHFGDGTRLSIL.

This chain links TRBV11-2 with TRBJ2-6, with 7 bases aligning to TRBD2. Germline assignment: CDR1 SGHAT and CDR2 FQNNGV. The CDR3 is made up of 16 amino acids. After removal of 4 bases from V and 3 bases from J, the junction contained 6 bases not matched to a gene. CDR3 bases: TGTGCCAGCAGCTCAATCGCGGGAGATGGGGCCAACGTCCTGACTTTC. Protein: CASSSIAGDGANVLTF. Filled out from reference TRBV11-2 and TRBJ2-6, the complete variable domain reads EAGVAQSPRYKIIEKRQSVAFWCNPISGHATLYWYQQILGQGPKLLIQFQNNGVVDDSQLPKDRFSAERLKGVDSTLKIQPAKLEDSAVYLCASSSIAGDGANVLTFGAGSRLTVL.

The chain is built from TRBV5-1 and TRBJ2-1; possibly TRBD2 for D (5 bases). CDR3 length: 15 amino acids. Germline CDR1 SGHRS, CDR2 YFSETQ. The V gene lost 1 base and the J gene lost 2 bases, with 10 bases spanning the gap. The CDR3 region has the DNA TGCGCCAGCAGCTTGAGCGGAGAACCCTACAATGAGCAGTTCTTC. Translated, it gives CASSLSGEPYNEQFF.

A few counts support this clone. CDR3 sequence: CASSSTGVRTDTQYF. The DNA of the CDR3 is TGTGCCAGCAGTTCGACAGGGGTACGCACAGATACGCAGTATTTT. The chain is built from TRBV28 and TRBJ2-3, with TRBD1 matching over 8 bases. Unmatched junction bases numbered 4, after V lost 4 bases and J lost 1 base. This CDR3 comprises 15 residues. The germline V gene has CDR1 MDHEN and CDR2 SYDVKM.

DNA of the CDR3: TGTGCCAGCAGTGGCCGGAGGGGGGGCAATGAGCAGTTCTTC. Residues: CASSGRRGGNEQFF. V usage is TRBV2 and J usage is TRBJ2-1; a weak D match, TRBD2 (7 bases). Trimming removed 4 bases from V and 6 bases from J, with 13 bases in between. This CDR3 region has 14 residues. Germline V gene lookup returns CDR1 SNHLY and CDR2 FYNNEI.

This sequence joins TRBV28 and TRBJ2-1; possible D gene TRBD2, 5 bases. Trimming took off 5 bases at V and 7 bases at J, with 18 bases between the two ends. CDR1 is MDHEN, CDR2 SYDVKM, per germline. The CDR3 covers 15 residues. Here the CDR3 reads CASSPYQAGGNEQFF. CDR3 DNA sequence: TGTGCCAGCAGTCCTTATCAGGCGGGCGGGAATGAGCAGTTCTTC.

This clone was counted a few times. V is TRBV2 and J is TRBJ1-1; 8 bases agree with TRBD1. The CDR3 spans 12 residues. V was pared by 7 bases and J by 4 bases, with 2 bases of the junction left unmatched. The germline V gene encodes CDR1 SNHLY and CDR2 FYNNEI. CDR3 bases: TGTGCCAGCACAGGGGGCTTCACTGAAGCTTTCTTT. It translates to CASTGGFTEAFF.

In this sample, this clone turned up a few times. The CDR3 spells CASSLGRDWNQPQHF. In DNA form, the CDR3 reads TGTGCCAGCAGTTTAGGCAGGGATTGGAATCAGCCCCAGCATTTT. V gene TRBV27 combines with J gene TRBJ1-5; the D gene is possibly TRBD1 (5 bases). V was trimmed by 2 bases and J by 4 bases, leaving 12 bases between them. The CDR3 consists of 15 residues. The germline gives CDR1 MNHEY, CDR2 SMNVEV (reference sequence).

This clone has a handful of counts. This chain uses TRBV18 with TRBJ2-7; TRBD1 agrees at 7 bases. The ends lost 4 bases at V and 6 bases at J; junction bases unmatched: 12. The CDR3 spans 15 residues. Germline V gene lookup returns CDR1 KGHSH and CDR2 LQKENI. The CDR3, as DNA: TGTGCCAGCTCACTCGCCCACAGGGGTCAGGCCGAGCAGTACTTC. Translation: CASSLAHRGQAEQYF.

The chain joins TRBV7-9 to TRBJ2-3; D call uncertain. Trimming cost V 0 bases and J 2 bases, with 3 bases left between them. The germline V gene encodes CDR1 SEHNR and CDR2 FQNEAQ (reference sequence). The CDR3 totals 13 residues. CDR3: CASSLAATDTQYF. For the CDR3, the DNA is TGTGCCAGCAGCTTAGCGGCCACAGATACGCAGTATTTT.

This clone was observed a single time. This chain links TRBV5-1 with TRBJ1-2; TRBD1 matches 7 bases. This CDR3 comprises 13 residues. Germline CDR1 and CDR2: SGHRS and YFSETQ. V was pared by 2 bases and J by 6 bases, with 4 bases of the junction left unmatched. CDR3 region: CASSLDRADGYTF. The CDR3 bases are TGCGCCAGCAGCTTAGACAGGGCAGATGGCTACACCTTC.

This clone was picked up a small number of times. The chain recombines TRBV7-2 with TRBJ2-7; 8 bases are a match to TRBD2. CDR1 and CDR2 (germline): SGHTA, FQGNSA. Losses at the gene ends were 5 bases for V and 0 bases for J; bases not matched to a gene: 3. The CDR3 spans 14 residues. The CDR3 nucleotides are TGTGCCAGCAGCGCTCGGGGGGGCTCCTACGAGCAGTACTTC. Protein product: CASSARGGSYEQYF.

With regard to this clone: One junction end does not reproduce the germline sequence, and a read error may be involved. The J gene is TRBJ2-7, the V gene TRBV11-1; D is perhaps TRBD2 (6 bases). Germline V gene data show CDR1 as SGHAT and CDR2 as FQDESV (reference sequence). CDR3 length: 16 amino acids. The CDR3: CASSLGEGLGAYEQYF. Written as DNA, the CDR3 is TGTGCCAGCAGTTTAGGAGAGGGACTGGGAGCCTACGAGCAGTACTTC.

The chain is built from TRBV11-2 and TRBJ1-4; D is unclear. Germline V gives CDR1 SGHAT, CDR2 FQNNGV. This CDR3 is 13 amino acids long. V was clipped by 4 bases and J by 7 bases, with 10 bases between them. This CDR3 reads CASSSERLEKLFF. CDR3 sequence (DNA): TGTGCCAGCAGCTCGGAGAGACTTGAAAAACTGTTTTTT.

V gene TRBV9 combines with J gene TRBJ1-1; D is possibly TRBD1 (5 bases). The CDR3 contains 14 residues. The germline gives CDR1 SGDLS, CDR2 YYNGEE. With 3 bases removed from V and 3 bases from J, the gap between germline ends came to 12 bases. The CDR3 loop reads CASSASLTDTEAFF. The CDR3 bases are TGTGCCAGCAGCGCGAGCCTGACAGACACTGAAGCTTTCTTT.

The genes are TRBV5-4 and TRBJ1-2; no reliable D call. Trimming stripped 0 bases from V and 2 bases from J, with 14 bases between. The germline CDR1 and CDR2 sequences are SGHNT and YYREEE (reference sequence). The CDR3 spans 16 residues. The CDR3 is CASSLGALTPNYGYTF. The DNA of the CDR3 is TGTGCCAGCAGCTTGGGGGCCCTGACCCCCAACTATGGCTACACCTTC.

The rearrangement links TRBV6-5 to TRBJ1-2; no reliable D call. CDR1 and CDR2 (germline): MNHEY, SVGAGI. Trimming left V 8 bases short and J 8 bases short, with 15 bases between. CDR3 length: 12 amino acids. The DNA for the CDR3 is TGTGCCAGCGCGACAATAGATAGAGGCTACACCTTC. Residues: CASATIDRGYTF.

CDR3 residues: CASSEQRTGNTGELFF. The CDR3, as DNA: TGTGCCAGCAGTGAACAAAGGACAGGGAACACCGGGGAGCTGTTTTTT. This chain connects TRBV25-1 to TRBJ2-2, with 7 bases that match TRBD1. The CDR3 length is 16 residues. CDR1 and CDR2 (germline): MGHDK, SYGVNS. V lost 2 bases, J lost 1 base, and 4 bases stayed unmatched.

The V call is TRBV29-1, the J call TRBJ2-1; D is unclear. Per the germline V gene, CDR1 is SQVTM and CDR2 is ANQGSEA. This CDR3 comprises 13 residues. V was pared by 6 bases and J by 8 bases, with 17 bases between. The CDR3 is CSVGQRGTDEQFF. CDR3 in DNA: TGCAGCGTGGGTCAAAGAGGCACGGATGAGCAGTTCTTC.

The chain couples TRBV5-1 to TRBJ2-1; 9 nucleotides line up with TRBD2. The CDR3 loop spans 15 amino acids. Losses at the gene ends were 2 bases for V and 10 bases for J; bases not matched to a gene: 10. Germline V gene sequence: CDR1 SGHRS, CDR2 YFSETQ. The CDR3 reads CASSFLGTSSSEQFF. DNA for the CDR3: TGCGCCAGCAGCTTCCTCGGGACTAGCTCATCGGAGCAGTTCTTC.

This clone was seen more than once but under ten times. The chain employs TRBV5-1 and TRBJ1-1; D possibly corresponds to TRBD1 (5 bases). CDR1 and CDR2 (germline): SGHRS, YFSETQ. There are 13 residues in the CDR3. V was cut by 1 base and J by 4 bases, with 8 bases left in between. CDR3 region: CASSLWGGTEAFF. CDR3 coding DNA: TGCGCCAGCAGCTTGTGGGGCGGCACTGAAGCTTTCTTT. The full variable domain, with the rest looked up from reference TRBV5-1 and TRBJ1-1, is KAGVTQTPRYLIKTRGQQVTLSCSPISGHRSVSWYQQTPGQGLQFLFEYFSETQRNKGNFPGRFSGRQFSNSRSEMNVSTLELGDSALYLCASSLWGGTEAFFGQGTRLTVV.

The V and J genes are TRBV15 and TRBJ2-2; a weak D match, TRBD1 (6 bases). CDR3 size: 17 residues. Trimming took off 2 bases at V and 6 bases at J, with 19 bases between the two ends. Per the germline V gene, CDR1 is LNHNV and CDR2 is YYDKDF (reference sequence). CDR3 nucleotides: TGTGCCACCAGCAGAAGAGGGGGACGGCCAAACGCCGGGGAGCTGTTTTTT. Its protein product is CATSRRGGRPNAGELFF.